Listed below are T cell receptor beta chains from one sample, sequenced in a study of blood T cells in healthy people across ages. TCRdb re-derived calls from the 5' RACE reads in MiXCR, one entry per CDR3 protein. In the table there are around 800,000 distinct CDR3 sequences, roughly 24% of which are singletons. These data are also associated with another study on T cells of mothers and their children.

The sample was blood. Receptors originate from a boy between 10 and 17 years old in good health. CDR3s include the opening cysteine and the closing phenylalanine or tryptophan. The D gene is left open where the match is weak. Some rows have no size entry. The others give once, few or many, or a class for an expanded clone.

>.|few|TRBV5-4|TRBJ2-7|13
CASSQGGRDEQYF
TGTGCCAGCAGCCAGGGGGGGCGGGACGAGCAGTACTTC
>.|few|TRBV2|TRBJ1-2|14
CASSEATDSYGYTF
TGTGCCAGCAGTGAAGCGACAGACTCCTATGGCTACACCTTC
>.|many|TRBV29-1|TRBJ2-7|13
CSGTPTGLGEQYF
TGCAGCGGGACCCCGACAGGACTTGGCGAGCAGTACTTC
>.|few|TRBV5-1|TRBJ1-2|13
CASSLQGAYGYTF
TGCGCCAGCAGCTTGCAAGGGGCGTATGGCTACACCTTC
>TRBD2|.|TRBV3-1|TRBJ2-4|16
CASSQEPGGSKNIQYF
TGTGCCAGCAGCCAAGAACCCGGGGGGAGTAAAAACATTCAGTACTTC
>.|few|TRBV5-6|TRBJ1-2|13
CASSFTTDYGYTF
TGTGCCAGCAGCTTTACGACGGATTATGGCTACACCTTC
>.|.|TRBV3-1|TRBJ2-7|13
CASSHKVGYEQYF
TGTGCCAGCAGCCACAAGGTGGGCTACGAGCAGTACTTC
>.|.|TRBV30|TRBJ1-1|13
CALGRHLNTEAFF
TGTGCCTTGGGGAGGCACCTGAACACTGAAGCTTTCTTT
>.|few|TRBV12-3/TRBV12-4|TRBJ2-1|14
CASNILGAYNEQFF
TGTGCCAGCAATATTTTAGGGGCTTACAATGAGCAGTTCTTC
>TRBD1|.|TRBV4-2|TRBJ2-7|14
CASGRGQGDYEQYF
TGTGCCAGCGGGAGGGGACAGGGGGACTACGAGCAGTACTTC
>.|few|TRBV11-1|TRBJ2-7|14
CASSFTGITYEQYF
TGTGCCAGCAGCTTCACCGGGATAACCTACGAGCAGTACTTC
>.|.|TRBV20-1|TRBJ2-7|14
CSATPTLRGYEQYF
TGCAGTGCAACCCCGACTTTGCGGGGTTACGAGCAGTACTTC
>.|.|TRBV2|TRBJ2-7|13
CASRSGEAYEQYF
TGTGCCAGCAGATCAGGAGAGGCCTACGAGCAGTACTTC
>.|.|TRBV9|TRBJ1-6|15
CASSVSTVMDSPLHF
TGTGCCAGCAGCGTTTCGACAGTTATGGATTCACCCCTCCACTTT
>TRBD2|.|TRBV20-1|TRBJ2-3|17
CSASGLLAGRDTDTQYF
TGCAGTGCTAGCGGACTCCTAGCGGGGCGGGACACAGATACGCAGTATTTT
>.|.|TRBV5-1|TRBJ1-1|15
CASGSTTGMNTEAFF
TGCGCCAGCGGCTCCACGACAGGAATGAACACTGAAGCTTTCTTT
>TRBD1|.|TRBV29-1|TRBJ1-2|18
CSVEFVGTGTFGRSGYTF
TGCAGCGTTGAGTTTGTGGGGACAGGGACTTTTGGGAGATCTGGCTACACCTTC
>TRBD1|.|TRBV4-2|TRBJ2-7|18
CASSQDPKTGFLSYEQYF
TGTGCCAGCAGCCAAGATCCAAAGACAGGGTTTTTGTCCTACGAGCAGTACTTC
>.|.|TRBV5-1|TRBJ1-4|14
CASSSGRGEEKLFF
TGCGCCAGCAGCTCGGGCAGGGGCGAAGAAAAACTGTTTTTT
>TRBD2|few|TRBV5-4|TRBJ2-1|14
CASSRGGARNEQFF
TGTGCCAGCAGCCGGGGGGGGGCGAGGAATGAGCAGTTCTTC
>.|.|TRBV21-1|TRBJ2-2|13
CARSRGLSGELFF
TGTGCCAGATCCAGGGGGCTGTCCGGGGAGCTGTTTTTT
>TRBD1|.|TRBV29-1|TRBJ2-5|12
CSVWDSQETQYF
TGCAGCGTGTGGGACAGCCAAGAGACCCAGTACTTC
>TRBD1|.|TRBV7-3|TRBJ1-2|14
CASSSGTGSFGYTF
TGTGCCAGCAGTTCCGGGACAGGGAGTTTTGGCTACACCTTC
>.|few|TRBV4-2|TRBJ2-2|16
CASSQDYTSNTGELFF
TGTGCCAGCAGCCAAGATTATACTTCGAACACCGGGGAGCTGTTTTTT
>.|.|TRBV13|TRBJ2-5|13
CASSTAVGETQYF
TGTGCCAGCAGCACGGCAGTGGGCGAGACCCAGTACTTC
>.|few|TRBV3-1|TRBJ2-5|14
CASSLRTVGETQYF
TGTGCCAGCAGCCTTAGGACAGTAGGGGAGACCCAGTACTTC
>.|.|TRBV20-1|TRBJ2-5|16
CSADLQIAGAPETQYF
TGCAGTGCTGACTTGCAGATTGCGGGGGCCCCGGAGACCCAGTACTTC
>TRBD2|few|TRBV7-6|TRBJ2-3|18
CASSLATTSGRGTDTQYF
TGTGCCAGCAGCTTAGCGACTACTAGCGGAAGGGGCACAGATACGCAGTATTTT
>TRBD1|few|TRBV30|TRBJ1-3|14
CAWSVQGVGNTIYF
TGTGCCTGGAGTGTCCAGGGGGTCGGAAACACCATATATTTT
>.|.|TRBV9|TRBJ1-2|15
CASTKGVGEDYGYTF
TGTGCCAGCACCAAGGGGGTAGGGGAAGACTATGGCTACACCTTC
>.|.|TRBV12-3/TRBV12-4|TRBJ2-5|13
CASKPATRETQYF
TGTGCCAGCAAACCTGCAACAAGAGAGACCCAGTACTTC
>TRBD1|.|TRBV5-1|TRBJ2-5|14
CASRKDREEETQYF
TGCGCCAGCAGAAAGGACAGGGAAGAAGAGACCCAGTACTTC
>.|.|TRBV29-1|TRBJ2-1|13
CSVVFSGHNEQFF
TGCAGCGTTGTATTCTCAGGTCACAATGAGCAGTTCTTC
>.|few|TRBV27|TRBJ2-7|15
CASSLVSRSSYEQYF
TGTGCCAGCAGTCTCGTGAGCCGCAGCTCCTACGAGCAGTACTTC
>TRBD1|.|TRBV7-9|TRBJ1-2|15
CASTWGQGLNYGYTF
TGTGCCAGCACTTGGGGACAGGGCCTTAACTATGGCTACACCTTC
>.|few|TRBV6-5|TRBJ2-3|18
CASSYSTEGRGSTDTQYF
TGTGCCAGCAGTTACTCGACTGAAGGGCGGGGCAGCACAGATACGCAGTATTTT
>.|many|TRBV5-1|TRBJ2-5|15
CASSLAYRNQETQYF
TGCGCCAGCAGCTTGGCGTACAGAAATCAAGAGACCCAGTACTTC
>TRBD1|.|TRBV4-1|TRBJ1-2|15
CASSHHRDRGDGYTF
TGCGCCAGCAGCCATCACCGGGACAGGGGGGATGGCTACACCTTC
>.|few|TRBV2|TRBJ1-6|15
CASTRSGQYNSPLHF
TGTGCCAGCACGCGCTCCGGACAGTATAATTCACCCCTCCACTTT
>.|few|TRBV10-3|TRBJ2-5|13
CAIQAGTQETQYF
TGTGCCATCCAGGCGGGGACCCAAGAGACCCAGTACTTC
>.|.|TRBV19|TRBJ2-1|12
CASSTQRNEQFF
TGTGCCAGTAGTACGCAGCGGAATGAGCAGTTCTTC
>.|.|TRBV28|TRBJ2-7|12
CASSLYVGGQYF
TGTGCCAGCAGTTTATATGTGGGAGGGCAGTACTTC
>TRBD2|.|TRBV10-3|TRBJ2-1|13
CAIRPGLAGEQFF
TGTGCCATACGGCCGGGACTAGCGGGCGAGCAGTTCTTC
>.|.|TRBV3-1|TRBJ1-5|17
CASSQDYRGGGNQPQHF
TGTGCCAGCAGCCAAGATTACCGAGGAGGGGGAAATCAGCCCCAGCATTTT
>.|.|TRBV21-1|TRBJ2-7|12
CASSKGQDEQYF
TGTGCCAGCAGCAAGGGACAGGACGAGCAGTACTTC
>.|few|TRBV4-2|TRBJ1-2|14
CASSQDANNYGYTF
TGTGCCAGCAGCCAAGACGCCAATAACTATGGCTACACCTTC
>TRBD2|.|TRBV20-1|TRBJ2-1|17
CSANARGGVGSYNEQFF
TGCAGTGCTAACGCGCGGGGAGGGGTGGGTTCCTACAATGAGCAGTTCTTC
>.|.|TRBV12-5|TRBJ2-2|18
CASGLPREGGSWAGELFF
TGTGCTAGTGGTTTGCCTCGTGAGGGAGGTAGCTGGGCCGGGGAGCTGTTTTTT
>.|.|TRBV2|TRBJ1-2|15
CASSEARGREGGYTF
TGTGCCAGCAGTGAAGCCAGGGGCCGCGAGGGAGGCTACACCTTC
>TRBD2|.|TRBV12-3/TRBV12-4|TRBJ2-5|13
CATRQTSEETQYF
TGTGCCACCAGGCAAACTAGCGAAGAGACCCAGTACTTC
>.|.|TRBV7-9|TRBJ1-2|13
CASSLVVGDGYTF
TGTGCCAGCAGCTTAGTAGTCGGGGATGGCTACACCTTC
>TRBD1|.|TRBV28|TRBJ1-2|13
CATIGQGLRGYTF
TGTGCCACCATCGGACAGGGTTTACGAGGCTACACCTTC
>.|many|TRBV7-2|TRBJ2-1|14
CASSPQSSYNEQFF
TGCGCCAGCAGCCCGCAGAGCTCCTACAATGAGCAGTTCTTC
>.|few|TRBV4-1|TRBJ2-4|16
CASSQVGRVAKNIQYF
TGCGCCAGCAGCCAGGTCGGCAGGGTAGCCAAAAACATTCAGTACTTC
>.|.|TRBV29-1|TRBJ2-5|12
CSVWLVMETQYF
TGCAGCGTGTGGCTGGTGATGGAGACCCAGTACTTC
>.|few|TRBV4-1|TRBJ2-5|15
CASSQDPRLGETQYF
TGCGCCAGCAGCCAAGATCCGCGGTTGGGGGAGACCCAGTACTTC
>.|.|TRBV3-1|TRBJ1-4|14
CASTRGVAGEKLFF
TGTGCCAGCACCCGGGGGGTCGCGGGCGAAAAACTGTTTTTT
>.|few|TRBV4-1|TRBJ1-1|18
CASSQALGQGRLGTEAFF
TGCGCCAGCAGCCAAGCGTTAGGGCAGGGAAGGTTGGGCACTGAAGCTTTCTTT